This TCR beta chain was identified during a study of blood T cell repertoires in COVID-19. Study information: Samples representing acute and convalescent COVID-19 were sourced from the United States, Italy and Spain.

In the study's own analysis: Estimates of nucleated cell counts were drawn from the amplification of reference gene primers. Produced via immunoSEQ multiplex PCR; TCRdb's table is partial and in-frame only. The DNA gave D and trimming, while V, J and clone size come from that table. The repertoire holds a few hundred thousand clones, with 80% to 90% as singletons. CDR1 MNHEY and CDR2 SVGAGI come from the germline V gene. The CDR3 is 13 residues long. The V and J ends lost 6 bases and 1 base respectively, with 10 bases between them. This TCR was sampled from a man aged 35 to 55 in a cohort exposed to, infected with or recovered from COVID-19 (not recorded which). Sequencing was done on a sample of PBMCs or T cells enriched from blood (not recorded which). The J gene is TRBJ2-7, the V gene TRBV6-5; no clear D. Here the CDR3 reads CASRGHYSYEQYF. As DNA, the CDR3 is TGTGCCAGCAGGGGCCATTATTCCTACGAGCAGTACTTC.